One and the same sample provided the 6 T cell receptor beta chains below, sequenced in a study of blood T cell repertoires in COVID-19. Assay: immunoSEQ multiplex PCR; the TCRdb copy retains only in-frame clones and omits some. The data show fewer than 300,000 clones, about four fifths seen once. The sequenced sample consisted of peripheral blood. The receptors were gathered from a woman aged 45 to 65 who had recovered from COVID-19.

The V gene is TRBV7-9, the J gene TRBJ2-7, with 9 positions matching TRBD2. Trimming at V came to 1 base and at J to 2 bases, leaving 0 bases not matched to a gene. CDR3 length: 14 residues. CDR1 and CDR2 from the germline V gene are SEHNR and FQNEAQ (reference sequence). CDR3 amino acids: CASSLGTSAYEQYF. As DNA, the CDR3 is TGTGCCAGCAGCTTAGGGACTAGCGCCTACGAGCAGTACTTC.

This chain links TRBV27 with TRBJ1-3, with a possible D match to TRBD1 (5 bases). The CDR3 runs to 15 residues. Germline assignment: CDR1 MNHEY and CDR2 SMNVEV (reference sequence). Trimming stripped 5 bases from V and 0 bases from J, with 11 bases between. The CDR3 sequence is CASSMGLFSGNTIYF. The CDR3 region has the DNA TGTGCCAGCAGTATGGGACTGTTCTCTGGAAACACCATATATTTT.

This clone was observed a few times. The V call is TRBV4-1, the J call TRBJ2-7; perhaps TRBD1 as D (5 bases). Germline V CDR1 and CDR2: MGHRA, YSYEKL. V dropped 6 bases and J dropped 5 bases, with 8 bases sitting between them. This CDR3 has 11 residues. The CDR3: CASSLGDEQYF. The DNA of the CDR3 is TGCGCCAGCAGTCTAGGGGACGAGCAGTACTTC.

Here the CDR3 DNA reads TGTGCCAGCTCACCGCCGGGACAGTACTACGAGCAGTACTTC. The encoded protein is CASSPPGQYYEQYF. The V and J genes are TRBV18 and TRBJ2-7; the match to TRBD1 covers 7 bases. J lost 3 bases, V lost 3 bases, and 5 bases had no gene match. Germline loops: CDR1 KGHSH, CDR2 LQKENI. CDR3 length: 14 residues.

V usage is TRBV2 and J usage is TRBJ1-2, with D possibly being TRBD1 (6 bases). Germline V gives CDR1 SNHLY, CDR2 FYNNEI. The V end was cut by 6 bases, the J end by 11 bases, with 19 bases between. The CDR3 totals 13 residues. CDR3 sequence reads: CASRPQGSPLYTF. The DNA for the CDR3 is TGTGCCAGCAGACCACAGGGAAGCCCTCTGTACACCTTC.

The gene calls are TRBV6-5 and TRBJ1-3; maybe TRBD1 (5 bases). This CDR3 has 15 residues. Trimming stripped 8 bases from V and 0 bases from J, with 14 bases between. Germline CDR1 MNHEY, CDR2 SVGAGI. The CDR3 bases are TGTGCCAGCCGGCTCGGCGGGGCCTCTGGAAACACCATATATTTT. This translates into CASRLGGASGNTIYF.